The 19 T cell receptor beta chains given below trace back to one sample, sequenced in a study of shared clonotypes between healthy human individuals. Assay: immunoSEQ multiplex PCR; the TCRdb copy retains only in-frame clones and omits some. Here the sample spans about 700,000 clones, approximately 79% being singletons. The sequencing sample was made of memory CD4+ T cells sorted from blood. The subset was: CD45RA-negative fraction. These receptor sequences come from a woman aged 30 to 39 in good health.

The chain combines TRBV7-2 with TRBJ1-2, with D tentatively TRBD1 (5 bases). Trimming left V 4 bases short and J 4 bases short, with 10 bases between. The germline V gene has CDR1 SGHTA and CDR2 FQGNSA. The CDR3 covers 13 residues. DNA of the CDR3: TGTGCCAGCAGCTCCACCGGGACCTATGGCTACACCTTC. This sequence encodes CASSSTGTYGYTF.

The V call is TRBV29-1, the J call TRBJ1-3; no clear D gene. The CDR3 covers 12 residues. The V gene lost 4 bases and the J gene lost 0 bases, with 4 bases spanning the gap. In germline, CDR1 is SQVTM, CDR2 ANQGSEA. CDR3 protein: CSVAGSGNTIYF. DNA of the CDR3: TGCAGCGTTGCAGGCTCTGGAAACACCATATATTTT.

The V gene is TRBV18, the J gene TRBJ2-5; 11 bases fit TRBD2. J lost 5 bases, V lost 5 bases, and 7 bases had no gene match. This CDR3 has 15 residues. The V gene's germline CDR1 is KGHSH and CDR2 LQKENI. CDR3 DNA: TGTGCCAGCTCAACCGGACTAGCGGGCTGGGAGACCCAGTACTTC. Protein product: CASSTGLAGWETQYF.

The V and J genes are TRBV6-1 and TRBJ1-2; D is unclear. The CDR3 consists of 14 residues. The V end was cut by 7 bases, the J end by 6 bases, with 18 bases between. Per germline, CDR1 MNHNS and CDR2 SASEGT. Here the CDR3 DNA reads TGTGCCAGCACCCCGACCCCACCTAAGCATGGCTACACCTTC. It specifies CASTPTPPKHGYTF.

The V call is TRBV7-9, the J call TRBJ1-1, with a tentative D call TRBD1 (5 bases). Trimming removed 4 bases from V and 4 bases from J, with 16 bases in between. There are 15 residues in the CDR3. Germline V gene lookup returns CDR1 SEHNR and CDR2 FQNEAQ (reference sequence). In nucleotides, the CDR3 is TGTGCCAGCAGCTCAGGGCTGAGCTGGAGCACTGAAGCTTTCTTT. This sequence encodes CASSSGLSWSTEAFF.

V and J are TRBV30 and TRBJ2-7; 7 bases map to TRBD1. The germline V gene has CDR1 GTSNPN and CDR2 SVGIG (reference sequence). V trimming: 2 bases; J trimming: 3 bases; junction bases outside the gene matches: 4. The CDR3 sequence is 13 residues long. CDR3 in amino acids: CAWSWDSLYEQYF. The DNA of the CDR3 is TGTGCCTGGAGTTGGGACAGCCTCTACGAGCAGTACTTC.

This clone was seen once. The chain uses TRBV7-3 and TRBJ2-5; TRBD2 matches 7 bases. There are 15 residues in the CDR3. V shed 2 bases, J shed 5 bases, and the junction held 8 bases outside the gene matches. Germline CDR1 is SGHTA and CDR2 is FQGTGA. The CDR3 DNA follows: TGTGCCAGCAGCTTACGCGGCGGGAGTGCCGAGACCCAGTACTTC. This codes for CASSLRGGSAETQYF.

The chain joins TRBV10-3 to TRBJ2-7, with 9 bases fitting TRBD1. Germline V gene lookup returns CDR1 ENHRY and CDR2 SYGVKD. This CDR3 has 14 amino acids. V shed 4 bases and J 3 bases; nucleotides not matched to a gene: 4. The CDR3 is CAISARDRDYEQYF. CDR3 DNA: TGTGCCATCAGTGCCCGGGACAGGGACTACGAGCAGTACTTC.

This chain links TRBV5-4 with TRBJ2-5; 9 positions match TRBD2. This CDR3 contains 14 residues. Trimming at V came to 1 base and at J to 5 bases, leaving 3 bases not matched to a gene. Germline V CDR1 and CDR2: SGHNT, YYREEE (reference sequence). As DNA, the CDR3 is TGTGCCAGCAGCTTGTTAGGGACTAGCGAGACCCAGTACTTC. The encoded protein is CASSLLGTSETQYF.

The sample holds a few counts of this clone. This sample also contains other DNA sequences that code for the same CDR3. The chain has TRBV28 and TRBJ2-7; 9 bases fit TRBD2. V shed 5 bases, J shed 6 bases, and the junction held 8 bases outside the gene matches. CDR3 length: 14 residues. Germline CDR1 MDHEN, CDR2 SYDVKM. CDR3 sequence: CASSLGTSRGEQYF. DNA of the CDR3: TGTGCCAGCAGTCTCGGGACTAGCCGCGGCGAGCAGTACTTC.

The V call is TRBV19, the J call TRBJ1-2; 8 bases fit TRBD1. The V gene's germline CDR1 is LNHDA and CDR2 SQIVND (reference sequence). Trimming cost V 2 bases and J 4 bases; bases outside gene matches: 15. CDR3 length equals 18 residues. CDR3 nucleotide sequence: TGTGCCAGTAGTATAACTCATCTGCAGGGGGCTCGTCTCTATGGCTACACCTTC. Protein product: CASSITHLQGARLYGYTF.

This chain links TRBV19 with TRBJ2-5; D might be TRBD2 (6 bases). The germline V and J ends were trimmed by 6 bases and 5 bases, with 10 bases remaining between them. Germline loops: CDR1 LNHDA, CDR2 SQIVND (reference sequence). This CDR3 spans 12 amino acids. CDR3 sequence: CASSGSGETQYF. The CDR3 DNA sequence: TGTGCCAGTAGCGGGAGCGGGGAGACCCAGTACTTC.

As concerns this clone: A read error is possible here, since a much larger clone lies one base away. This sequence joins TRBV19 and TRBJ2-5; D may be TRBD2 (6 bases). Between the trimmed V and J ends, which lost 3 bases and 5 bases, there was a span of 13 bases. The germline gives CDR1 LNHDA, CDR2 SQIVND (reference sequence). The CDR3 spans 14 residues. This CDR3 is CASSIIGSGETQYF. In DNA, the CDR3 is TGTGCCAGTAGTATTATCGGGAGCGGGGAGACCCAGTACTTC.

The rearrangement joins TRBV7-3 to TRBJ1-3, with D possibly being TRBD1 (6 bases). Germline assignment: CDR1 SGHTA and CDR2 FQGTGA. The CDR3 sequence is 13 residues long. Trimming took 5 bases from V and 8 from J, leaving 13 bases between them. CDR3 DNA: TGTGCCAGCAGCCACCGGACAGTGGACACCATATATTTT. This translates into CASSHRTVDTIYF.

J is TRBJ1-2 and V is TRBV19; 10 bases are shared with TRBD1. This CDR3 has 18 amino acids. Germline loops: CDR1 LNHDA, CDR2 SQIVND (reference sequence). V shed 7 bases, J shed 3 bases, and the junction held 17 bases outside the gene matches. The CDR3 is CASTVSGQGGRDYYGYTF. The CDR3 DNA reads TGTGCCAGTACTGTGTCCGGACAGGGGGGAAGGGATTACTATGGCTACACCTTC.

This chain joins TRBV7-8 and TRBJ1-1; D might be TRBD1 (5 bases). This CDR3 is 14 amino acids long. V shed 2 bases and J shed 2 bases, with 9 bases lying between them. Per germline, CDR1 SGHVS and CDR2 FQNEAQ. As DNA, the CDR3 is TGTGCCAGCAGCTTATCAGGGATCAACACTGAAGCTTTCTTT. Translation: CASSLSGINTEAFF.

This rearrangement joins TRBV7-2 to TRBJ1-2; D gene unclear. This CDR3 is 16 amino acids long. V lost 1 base, J lost 8 bases, and 20 bases lay in between. Germline V CDR1 and CDR2: SGHTA, FQGNSA. CDR3 amino acids: CASSLGGLGKTWGYTF. The CDR3 DNA is TGTGCCAGCAGCTTAGGAGGTCTAGGGAAAACGTGGGGCTACACCTTC.

This clone has more than one count but fewer than ten. The J gene is TRBJ1-1, the V gene TRBV6-4; a weak D match, TRBD1 (6 bases). The germline V gene has CDR1 MRHNA and CDR2 SNTAGT. The CDR3 extends over 15 amino acids. V lost 3 bases and J 7 bases, leaving 18 bases between the germline ends. In nucleotides, the CDR3 is TGTGCCAGCAGTGAGACAGGTGGGGAGGGATTTGAAGCTTTCTTT. This encodes CASSETGGEGFEAFF.

This rearrangement joins TRBV27 to TRBJ1-5; 7 bases are shared with TRBD1. This CDR3 has 14 amino acids. Trimming cost V 4 bases and J 3 bases; bases outside gene matches: 3. CDR1 is MNHEY and CDR2 is SMNVEV in the germline V gene (reference sequence). The CDR3 is CASSSGQYNQPQHF. The CDR3, as DNA: TGTGCCAGCAGTTCGGGACAGTACAATCAGCCCCAGCATTTT.